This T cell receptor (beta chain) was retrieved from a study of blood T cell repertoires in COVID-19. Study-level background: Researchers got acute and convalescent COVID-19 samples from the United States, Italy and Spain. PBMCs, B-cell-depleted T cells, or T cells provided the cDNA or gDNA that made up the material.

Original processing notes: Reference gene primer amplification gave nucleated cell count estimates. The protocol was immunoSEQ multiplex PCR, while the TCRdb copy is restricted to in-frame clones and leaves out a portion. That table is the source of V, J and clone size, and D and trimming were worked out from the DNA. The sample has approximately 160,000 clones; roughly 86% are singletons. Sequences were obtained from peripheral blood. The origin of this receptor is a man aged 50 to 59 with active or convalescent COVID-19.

CDR3 residues: CASSSPGQGRNTIYF. The DNA of the CDR3 is TGTGCCAGCAGCTCACCGGGACAGGGCAGAAACACCATATATTTT. This chain uses TRBV5-8 with TRBJ1-3, with TRBD1 matching 9 bases. This CDR3 is built from 15 residues. Germline CDR1 reads SGHTS; CDR2 reads YDEGEE. With V trimmed by 3 bases and J by 5 bases, 6 bases remained unmatched.